This T cell receptor (beta chain) was obtained from a study of brain T cells in children with intractable seizures. Findings and caveats of the study: Only CDR3 sequence similarity suggested viral specificity, without known HCMV serostatus.

At least one anti-epileptic drug was given before surgery. V lost 0 bases, J lost 12 bases, and 11 bases lay in between. Germline CDR1 reads GTSNPN; CDR2 reads SVGIG (reference sequence). CDR3 size: 11 residues. Clones were sequenced by immunoSEQ multiplex PCR, and TCRdb holds only the in-frame ones, with some missing. In the table there are 75,000 to 80,000 clones, about 92% of which are singletons. On this clone: As yet, its antigen is unknown.

The receptor comes from a boy in the first two years of life with tuberous sclerosis and intractable seizures. Sequenced here: peripheral blood, sampled at surgery. The chain is built from TRBV30 and TRBJ1-2; tentative D call: TRBD1 (5 bases). CDR3 sequence (DNA): TGTGCCTGGAGTGTAGAGGGGTTCAACACCTTC. Amino acid sequence: CAWSVEGFNTF.